This TCR beta chain was recorded in a study of identical twins. The junction had 8 bases not matched to a gene; V was cut back by 4 bases and J by 6 bases. Germline assignment: CDR1 MNHNS and CDR2 SASEGT. The CDR3 is made up of 14 amino acids. Study observations and caveats: Alpha sequences out of frame and shared by twins had excess low generation probability.

TCRdb redid the calling of the 5' RACE reads with MiXCR, one entry per CDR3 protein. The data contain some 210,000 distinct CDR3 sequences, more than 15% of them singletons. As for this clonotype: Its antigen is unknown.

The sample was also linked to a second study, of T cells expressing NK-cell markers.

The genes are TRBV6-1 and TRBJ1-1; TRBD1 aligns across 7 bases. Source material: CD8+ T cells sorted from blood. This sequence was found in a woman between 18 and 29 years old in good health. CDR3 nucleotide sequence: TGTGCCAGCAGTGTTTGGGACAGTGGGGCTGAAGCTTTCTTT. Protein: CASSVWDSGAEAFF.